Listed below are T cell receptor beta chains from one sample, sequenced in a study of cytomegalovirus exposure and HLA in healthy donors. TCRdb's table, derived via immunoSEQ multiplex PCR, lists solely in-frame clones and lacks some. The sample has some 180,000 clones, roughly four fifths seen once; the top ten hold less than 2%. Material: PBMCs. The receptors come from a man between 25 and 39 years old in good health and CMV-seronegative. CDR3s include the opening cysteine and the closing phenylalanine or tryptophan. D genes are given only for firm matches. Clone size is shown for a subset of rows, as once, few, many or a class of expanded clone.

V	size	J	D	CDR3	DNA
TRBV19	-	TRBJ2-7	TRBD2	CASSLPPGTSGRYEQYF	TGTGCCAGTAGTCTTCCCCCCGGGACTAGCGGGAGGTACGAGCAGTACTTC
TRBV6-5	-	TRBJ1-2	-	CASSRRGGEDYGYTF	TGTGCCAGCAGTAGGCGCGGGGGCGAGGACTATGGCTACACCTTC
TRBV6-6	-	TRBJ2-3	TRBD2	CAIPRRGGTQYF	TGTGCCATCCCAAGACGGGGGGGAACGCAGTATTTT
TRBV5-1	-	TRBJ2-1	-	CASSLNGVYNEQFF	TGCGCCAGCAGCTTGAACGGGGTCTACAATGAGCAGTTCTTC
TRBV11-2	-	TRBJ2-1	TRBD2	CASSSGSSYNEQFF	TGTGCCAGCTCCAGCGGGAGCTCCTACAATGAGCAGTTCTTC
TRBV14	once	TRBJ1-1	-	CASSQDRGDTEAFF	TGTGCCAGCAGCCAAGACAGGGGAGACACTGAAGCTTTCTTT
TRBV20-1	-	TRBJ2-7	-	CSATEGREQYF	TGCAGTGCCACGGAGGGTCGGGAGCAGTACTTC
TRBV6-5	-	TRBJ2-7	TRBD2	CASSFLADSYEQYF	TGTGCCAGCAGTTTTCTAGCGGACTCCTACGAGCAGTACTTC
TRBV5-1	few	TRBJ2-1	-	CASSLQRDNEQFF	TGCGCCAGCAGCTTACAGCGGGACAATGAGCAGTTCTTC
TRBV5-1	-	TRBJ1-4	TRBD1	CASSPGTGRYEKLFF	TGCGCCAGCAGCCCGGGGACAGGGAGGTATGAAAAACTGTTTTTT
TRBV6-1	once	TRBJ1-1	-	CASSEIGGGVFF	TGTGCCAGCAGTGAAATCGGGGGGGGAGTTTTCTTT
TRBV11-1	-	TRBJ1-4	TRBD1	CASSRGQGDTNEKLFF	TGTGCCAGCAGCCGGGGACAGGGAGACACTAATGAAAAACTGTTTTTT
TRBV10-2	few	TRBJ2-7	-	CASKSVGGYEQYF	TGCGCCAGCAAGAGTGTAGGCGGCTACGAGCAGTACTTC
TRBV6-5	-	TRBJ2-6	-	CASSRQDSGANVLTF	TGTGCCAGCAGTCGACAGGACTCTGGGGCCAACGTCCTGACTTTC
TRBV15	-	TRBJ2-6	-	CATSRGKGPSGANVLTF	TGTGCCACCAGCAGAGGGAAGGGGCCCTCTGGGGCCAACGTCCTGACTTTC
TRBV27	-	TRBJ1-5	-	CASSLGGPLHRYSNQPQHF	TGTGCCAGCAGTTTGGGTGGTCCGCTCCACAGGTATAGCAATCAGCCCCAGCATTTT
TRBV5-1	-	TRBJ2-2	TRBD1	CASSTGQGGTGELFF	TGCGCCAGCAGCACCGGACAGGGTGGCACCGGGGAGCTGTTTTTT
TRBV18	once	TRBJ1-1	TRBD1	CASSTSKQGAVEAFF	TGTGCCAGCTCAACCTCGAAACAGGGGGCGGTGGAAGCTTTCTTT
TRBV9	-	TRBJ1-1	TRBD1	CASSPRTGGHTEAFF	TGTGCCAGCAGCCCACGGACAGGGGGCCACACTGAAGCTTTCTTT
TRBV21-1	once	TRBJ2-2	-	CASRSPGTSGRHGELFF	TGTGCCAGCAGGTCACCCGGGACTAGCGGGAGACACGGGGAGCTGTTTTTT
TRBV7-9	few	TRBJ2-3	TRBD2	CASSVTSGISTDTQYF	TGTGCCAGCAGCGTTACTAGCGGGATTAGCACAGATACGCAGTATTTT
TRBV7-3	-	TRBJ1-1	-	CASSLSPGVAEAFF	TGTGCCAGCAGCTTAAGCCCGGGGGTTGCTGAAGCTTTCTTT
TRBV18	once	TRBJ2-3	TRBD1	CASSRTGDSTDTQYF	TGTGCCAGCTCACGGACAGGGGACAGCACAGATACGCAGTATTTT
TRBV11-3	once	TRBJ2-1	TRBD2	CASSWGGERNEQFF	TGTGCCAGCAGCTGGGGGGGGGAACGGAATGAGCAGTTCTTC
TRBV5-1	-	TRBJ2-1	-	CASSLEGMGAGNNEQFF	TGCGCCAGCAGCTTGGAGGGGATGGGGGCAGGGAACAATGAGCAGTTCTTC
TRBV5-1	-	TRBJ1-2	TRBD1	CASAGTGVYGYTF	TGCGCCAGCGCCGGGACAGGAGTCTATGGCTACACCTTC
TRBV30	few	TRBJ2-1	TRBD2	CAWSVLAGGPLTGIF	TGTGCCTGGAGTGTGCTAGCGGGAGGGCCATTAACGGGGATCTTC
TRBV28	-	TRBJ2-7	TRBD1	CASSRTLTGQAAYEQYF	TGTGCCAGCAGTCGAACCCTGACGGGACAGGCCGCCTACGAGCAGTACTTC
TRBV6-6	few	TRBJ1-4	-	CASSYRRGEEKLFF	TGTGCCAGCAGTTACCGGCGGGGGGAAGAAAAACTGTTTTTT
TRBV28	-	TRBJ2-7	TRBD2	CASSLSSPSGRHEQYF	TGTGCCAGCAGTTTAAGTTCGCCTAGCGGGAGGCACGAGCAGTACTTC
TRBV29-1	-	TRBJ2-3	-	CSVCDPYLGDTQYF	TGCAGCGTTTGTGACCCCTACCTCGGGGATACGCAGTATTTT
TRBV14	-	TRBJ2-5	-	CASSPRGWEETQYF	TGTGCCAGCAGCCCTCGAGGGTGGGAAGAGACCCAGTACTTC
TRBV2	-	TRBJ2-3	-	CASSSQGPSTDTQYF	TGTGCCAGCAGCTCCCAGGGCCCTAGCACAGATACGCAGTATTTT
TRBV9	few	TRBJ2-1	-	CASSVAGTYNEQFF	TGTGCCAGCAGCGTAGCGGGAACCTACAATGAGCAGTTCTTC
TRBV28	-	TRBJ2-5	-	CASRPTGRETQYF	TGTGCCAGCAGACCTACAGGGAGAGAGACCCAGTACTTC
TRBV27	-	TRBJ2-1	TRBD2	CASSFSGMRQFF	TGTGCCAGCAGTTTTAGCGGGATGAGGCAGTTCTTC
TRBV28	-	TRBJ2-3	TRBD1	CATEQGNGSGTQYF	TGTGCCACCGAACAGGGGAATGGGTCGGGTACGCAGTATTTT
TRBV6-4	once	TRBJ2-1	-	CASSAGFYNEQFF	TGTGCCAGCAGTGCCGGTTTTTACAATGAGCAGTTCTTC
TRBV28	-	TRBJ1-3	TRBD1	CASSLWTGVTGNTIYF	TGTGCCAGCAGTTTATGGACAGGGGTCACTGGAAACACCATATATTTT
TRBV4-1	-	TRBJ2-4	TRBD2	CASSLPAGVAKNIQYF	TGCGCCAGCAGCCTTCCAGCGGGAGTAGCCAAAAACATTCAGTACTTC
TRBV18	-	TRBJ1-3	TRBD1	CASSPKTPTGGASGNTIYF	TGTGCCAGCTCACCGAAGACCCCGACAGGGGGGGCTTCTGGAAACACCATATATTTT
TRBV5-6	-	TRBJ2-7	TRBD2	CASSLGREDYYEQYF	TGTGCCAGCAGCCTGGGGCGGGAGGATTACTACGAGCAGTACTTC
TRBV28	few	TRBJ2-7	TRBD2	CASSFELAGSYEQYF	TGTGCCAGCAGTTTCGAACTAGCGGGGAGCTACGAGCAGTACTTC
TRBV14	-	TRBJ2-1	-	CASSQERLVYNEQFF	TGTGCCAGCAGCCAAGAACGTCTAGTATACAATGAGCAGTTCTTC
TRBV28	-	TRBJ2-7	-	CASSLSGSGYEQYF	TGTGCCAGCAGTTTATCCGGGAGTGGGTACGAGCAGTACTTC
TRBV28	-	TRBJ2-7	TRBD2	CASSFLAGGDEQYF	TGTGCCAGCAGTTTCTTAGCGGGAGGAGACGAGCAGTACTTC
TRBV28	-	TRBJ1-2	TRBD1	CASSLSRGLYGYTF	TGTGCCAGCAGTTTAAGCAGGGGGCTTTATGGCTACACCTTC
TRBV5-1	-	TRBJ2-7	-	CASSLELAGNYEQYF	TGCGCCAGCAGCCTGGAGCTGGCAGGGAACTACGAGCAGTACTTC
TRBV7-9	-	TRBJ2-5	TRBD2	CASRGEIAGGQETQYF	TGTGCCAGCAGGGGGGAGATAGCGGGAGGTCAAGAGACCCAGTACTTC
TRBV5-6	few	TRBJ1-1	-	CASSHAGGDTEAFF	TGTGCCAGCAGCCACGCGGGAGGTGACACTGAAGCTTTCTTT
TRBV7-6	-	TRBJ1-4	-	CASSLGLPPGTATNEKLFF	TGTGCCAGCAGCTTAGGTCTTCCGCCGGGAACGGCAACTAATGAAAAACTGTTTTTT
TRBV19	once	TRBJ2-1	-	CASTRGTEQFF	TGTGCCAGTACCCGGGGAACTGAGCAGTTCTTC
TRBV4-1	-	TRBJ2-7	TRBD2	CASSRVTSKLSYEQYF	TGCGCCAGCAGCCGAGTGACTAGCAAACTTTCCTACGAGCAGTACTTC
TRBV28	-	TRBJ1-1	TRBD1	CASSLAQGPNGSGAFF	TGTGCCAGCAGTTTGGCACAGGGGCCTAATGGATCGGGAGCTTTCTTT
TRBV28	once	TRBJ2-7	-	CASSLYSADEQYF	TGTGCCAGCAGTTTATATTCCGCGGACGAGCAGTACTTC
TRBV2	few	TRBJ2-1	-	CASSDVSSYNEQFF	TGTGCCAGCAGTGATGTGAGCTCCTACAATGAGCAGTTCTTC